The 15 T cell receptor beta chains presented below share a single source sample, sequenced in a study of blood T cells in healthy people across ages. Alongside a J-beta primer mix, a sample-barcoded 5' primer served in a second PCR lasting about 6 to 12 cycles. MiXCR, run by TCRdb on the 5' RACE reads, gives a single entry per CDR3 protein. The sample includes some 1.8 million distinct CDR3 sequences, approximately 39% of them seen just once. Sample: blood. Receptors originate from a human donor in good health.

The sample holds one count of this clonotype. The chain uses TRBV27 and TRBJ2-3; TRBD2 matches 7 bases. V gave up 2 bases and J gave up 4 bases; unmatched junction bases: 3. Germline V gene data show CDR1 as MNHEY and CDR2 as SMNVEV (reference sequence). CDR3 length: 14 residues. The CDR3 here is CASSLLAEADTQYF. The CDR3 DNA follows: TGTGCCAGCAGTTTACTAGCGGAGGCAGATACGCAGTATTTT.

This clonotype has a handful of counts. The chain couples TRBV6-1 to TRBJ2-7; 7 bases match TRBD1. Germline CDR1 and CDR2: MNHNS and SASEGT. Trimming cost V 5 bases and J 7 bases; bases outside gene matches: 11. The length of the CDR3 is 14 residues. The DNA of the CDR3 is TGTGCCAGCAGTCAAACGAGGACAGGCGGTGAGCAGTACTTC. It is translated as CASSQTRTGGEQYF.

The chain combines TRBV3-1 with TRBJ2-2; D ambiguous. The CDR3 covers 14 residues. CDR1 and CDR2 from the germline V gene are LGHDT and YNNKEL (reference sequence). The germline V and J ends were trimmed by 4 bases and 2 bases, with 8 bases remaining between them. The CDR3 nucleotides are TGTGCCAGCAGCCCCACCTTCAACACCGGGGAGCTGTTTTTT. This gives the protein CASSPTFNTGELFF.

The chain joins TRBV7-2 to TRBJ2-2; 7 bases map to TRBD1. The CDR3 runs 15 residues. Germline V CDR1 and CDR2: SGHTA, FQGNSA. Trimming cost V 3 bases and J 5 bases; bases outside gene matches: 6. The CDR3 DNA reads as TGTGCCAGCAGCTTCGGGACAGTAGTTACCGGGGAGCTGTTTTTT. Protein sequence: CASSFGTVVTGELFF.

To note about this clonotype: A much larger clone lies one base from this, so it may be a read error. The CDR3 loop is CASSPREFHEQFF. CDR3 nucleotide sequence: TGTGCCAGCAGCCCTCGTGAGTTCCATGAGCAGTTCTTC. The chain carries TRBV7-2 and TRBJ2-1; D is unclear. The CDR3 is 13 residues long. V lost 5 bases, J lost 8 bases, and 13 bases lay in between. In germline, CDR1 is SGHTA, CDR2 FQGNSA.

V and J are TRBV3-1 and TRBJ2-7, with 7 positions matching TRBD1. CDR1 is LGHDT and CDR2 is YNNKEL in the germline V gene (reference sequence). This CDR3 spans 14 amino acids. Trimming at V came to 5 bases and at J to 6 bases, leaving 10 bases not matched to a gene. This CDR3 is CASSFTGTDSEQYF. CDR3 in DNA: TGTGCCAGCAGCTTCACCGGGACAGATTCCGAGCAGTACTTC.

This clonotype was seen a few times. The gene calls are TRBV11-2 and TRBJ2-1; 9 bases match TRBD2. This CDR3 comprises 15 residues. The V and J ends lost 5 bases and 10 bases, in that order; junction bases with no gene match: 12. CDR1 and CDR2 from the germline V gene are SGHAT and FQNNGV. The CDR3 here is CASSPARGGAVEQFF. CDR3 coding DNA: TGTGCCAGCAGCCCCGCGCGCGGGGGGGCAGTCGAGCAGTTCTTC. The whole variable domain, remainder taken from reference TRBV11-2 and TRBJ2-1, is EAGVAQSPRYKIIEKRQSVAFWCNPISGHATLYWYQQILGQGPKLLIQFQNNGVVDDSQLPKDRFSAERLKGVDSTLKIQPAKLEDSAVYLCASSPARGGAVEQFFGPGTRLTVL.

CDR3 sequence (DNA): TGTGCCAGCAGCTCAAGGACAGGGTCCCTTAACAATGAGCAGTTCTTC. Protein sequence: CASSSRTGSLNNEQFF. V is TRBV11-2 and J is TRBJ2-1, with 8 positions matching TRBD1. Trimming cost V 4 bases and J 5 bases; bases outside gene matches: 10. The V gene's germline CDR1 is SGHAT and CDR2 FQNNGV. This CDR3 comprises 16 residues.

In DNA form, the CDR3 reads TGTGCCACCAGCAACCAGCGGGGGATGTATCTCAATGAGCAGTTCTTC. Translated: CATSNQRGMYLNEQFF. V gene TRBV15 combines with J gene TRBJ2-1; 8 positions match TRBD2. The V gene end was trimmed by 4 bases and the J gene end by 6 bases; junction bases not matched to a gene: 11. Germline-derived CDR1 and CDR2 are LNHNV and YYDKDF (reference sequence). The CDR3 covers 16 residues.

In this sample, this clonotype turned up a few times. V gene TRBV4-1 combines with J gene TRBJ2-3, with D possibly matching TRBD2 (6 bases). The V end was cut by 1 base, the J end by 0 bases, with 11 bases between. Per the germline V gene, CDR1 is MGHRA and CDR2 is YSYEKL. The CDR3 is 16 amino acids. For the CDR3, the DNA is TGCGCCAGCAGCCAAGGCGGGGCCGAGAGCACAGATACGCAGTATTTT. As protein: CASSQGGAESTDTQYF.

V gene TRBV6-5 combines with J gene TRBJ2-7; D is perhaps TRBD1 or TRBD2 (5 bases each). TRBJ2-5 matches the DNA end more closely, so the J call is doubtful. This CDR3 comprises 14 residues. Germline V gene lookup returns CDR1 MNHEY and CDR2 SVGAGI. CDR3 sequence (DNA): TGTGCCAGCAGTGAACATGGGACGAGGGAGACCCAGTACTTC. Its translation is CASSEHGTRETQYF.

This clonotype occurred a few times. This sequence joins TRBV20-1 and TRBJ2-2; 8 positions match TRBD1. V was clipped by 6 bases and J by 1 base; unmatched bases: 4. Germline values: CDR1 DFQATT, CDR2 SNEGSKA (reference sequence). This CDR3 has 14 residues. CDR3 sequence reads: CSAPGTGNTGELFF. The CDR3 DNA reads as TGCAGTGCCCCCGGGACAGGGAACACCGGGGAGCTGTTTTTT.

In this sample, this clonotype turned up a few times. The chain uses TRBV6-5 and TRBJ2-7; 9 bases agree with TRBD1. J was trimmed by 5 bases and V by 6 bases; bases with no gene match: 14. The CDR3 length is 16 residues. Germline V gives CDR1 MNHEY, CDR2 SVGAGI. The CDR3 nucleotides are TGTGCCAGCAGATCACTGACGGGACAGGGCAGTGACGAGCAGTACTTC. Translating it yields CASRSLTGQGSDEQYF.

At least ten counts were recorded for this clonotype. The CDR3 loop is CASSLAHGITDTQYF. For the CDR3, the DNA is TGTGCCAGCAGCTTAGCCCACGGGATCACAGATACGCAGTATTTT. The chain links TRBV7-2 to TRBJ2-3; D might be TRBD2 (5 bases). The CDR3 runs 15 residues. V gave up 0 bases and J gave up 2 bases, with 9 bases separating them. Looked up from germline, CDR1 is SGHTA and CDR2 is FQGNSA.

The V gene is TRBV7-2, the J gene TRBJ1-2, with 12 bases identical to TRBD1. The CDR3 is made up of 17 amino acids. V shed 3 bases, J shed 4 bases, and the junction held 9 bases outside the gene matches. Germline CDR1 is SGHTA and CDR2 is FQGNSA. The CDR3 DNA reads TGTGCCAGCAGCTTCCCGGGACAGGGGGCGCGAAGCTATGGCTACACCTTC. Protein sequence: CASSFPGQGARSYGYTF. Using reference TRBV7-2 and TRBJ1-2 for the parts outside the CDR3, the full variable domain is GAGVSQSPSNKVTEKGKDVELRCDPISGHTALYWYRQSLGQGLEFLIYFQGNSAPDKSGLPSDRFSAERTGGSVSTLTIQRTQQEDSAVYLCASSFPGQGARSYGYTFGSGTRLTVV.